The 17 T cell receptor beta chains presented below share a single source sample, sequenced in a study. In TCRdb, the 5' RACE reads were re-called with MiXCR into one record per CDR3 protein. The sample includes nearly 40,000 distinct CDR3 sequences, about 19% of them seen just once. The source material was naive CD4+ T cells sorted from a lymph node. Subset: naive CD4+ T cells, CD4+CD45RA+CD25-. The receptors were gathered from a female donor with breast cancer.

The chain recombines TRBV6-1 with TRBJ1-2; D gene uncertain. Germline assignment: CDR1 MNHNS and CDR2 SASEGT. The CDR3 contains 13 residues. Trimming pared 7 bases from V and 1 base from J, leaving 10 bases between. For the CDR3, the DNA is TGTGCCAGCACCCAACAGCTTAACTATGGCTACACCTTC. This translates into CASTQQLNYGYTF.

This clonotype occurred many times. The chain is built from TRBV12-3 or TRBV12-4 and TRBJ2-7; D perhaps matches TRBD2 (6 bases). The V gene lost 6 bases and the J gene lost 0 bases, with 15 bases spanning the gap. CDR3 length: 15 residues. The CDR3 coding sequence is TGTGCCAGCAGCCCCGACGGAGGGATCTCCTACGAGCAGTACTTC. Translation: CASSPDGGISYEQYF.

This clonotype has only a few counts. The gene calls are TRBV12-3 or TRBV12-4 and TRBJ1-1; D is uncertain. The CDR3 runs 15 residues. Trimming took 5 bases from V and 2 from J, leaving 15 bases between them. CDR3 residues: CASSAPGRANTEAFF. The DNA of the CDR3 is TGTGCCAGCAGTGCCCCGGGGAGGGCAAACACTGAAGCTTTCTTT.

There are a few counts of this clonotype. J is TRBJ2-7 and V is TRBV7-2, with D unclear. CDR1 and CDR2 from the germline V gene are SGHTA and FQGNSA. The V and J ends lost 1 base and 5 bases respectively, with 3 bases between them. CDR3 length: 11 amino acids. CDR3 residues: CASSLVDEQYF. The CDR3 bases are TGTGCCAGCAGCTTAGTTGACGAGCAGTACTTC.

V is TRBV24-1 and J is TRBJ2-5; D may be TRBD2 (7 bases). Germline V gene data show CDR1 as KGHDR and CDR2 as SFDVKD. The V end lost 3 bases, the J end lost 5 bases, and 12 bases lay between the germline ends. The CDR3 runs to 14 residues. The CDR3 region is CATSDRGAGETQYF. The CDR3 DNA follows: TGTGCCACCAGTGATCGGGGGGCCGGGGAGACCCAGTACTTC.

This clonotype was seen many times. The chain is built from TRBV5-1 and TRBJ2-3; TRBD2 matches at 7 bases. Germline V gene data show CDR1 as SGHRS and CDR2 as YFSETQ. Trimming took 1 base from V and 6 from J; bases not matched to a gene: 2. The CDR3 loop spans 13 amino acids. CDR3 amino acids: CASSLNGRDTQYF. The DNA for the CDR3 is TGCGCCAGCAGCTTGAACGGGAGGGATACGCAGTATTTT.

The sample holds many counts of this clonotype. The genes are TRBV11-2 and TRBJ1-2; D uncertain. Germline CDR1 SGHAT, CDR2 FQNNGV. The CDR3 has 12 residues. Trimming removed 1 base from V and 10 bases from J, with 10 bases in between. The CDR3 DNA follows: TGTGCCAGCAGCTTAGCCCCGTTTGTCTACACCTTC. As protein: CASSLAPFVYTF. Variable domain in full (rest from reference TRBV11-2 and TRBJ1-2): EAGVAQSPRYKIIEKRQSVAFWCNPISGHATLYWYQQILGQGPKLLIQFQNNGVVDDSQLPKDRFSAERLKGVDSTLKIQPAKLEDSAVYLCASSLAPFVYTFGSGTRLTVV.

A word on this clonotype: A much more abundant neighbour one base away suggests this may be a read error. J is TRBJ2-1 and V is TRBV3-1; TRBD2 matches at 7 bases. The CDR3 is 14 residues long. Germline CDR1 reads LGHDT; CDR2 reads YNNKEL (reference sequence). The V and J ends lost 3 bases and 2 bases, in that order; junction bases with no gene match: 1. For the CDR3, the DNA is TGTGCCAGCAGCCAGCGGGAGACCTACAATGAGCAGTTCTTC. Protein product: CASSQRETYNEQFF.

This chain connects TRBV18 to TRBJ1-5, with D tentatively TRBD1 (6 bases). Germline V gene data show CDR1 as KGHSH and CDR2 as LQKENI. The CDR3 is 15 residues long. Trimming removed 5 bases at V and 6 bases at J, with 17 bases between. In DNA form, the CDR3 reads TGTGCCAGCTCATCAACAGGGTTCGTTAGTCAGCCCCAGCATTTT. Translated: CASSSTGFVSQPQHF.

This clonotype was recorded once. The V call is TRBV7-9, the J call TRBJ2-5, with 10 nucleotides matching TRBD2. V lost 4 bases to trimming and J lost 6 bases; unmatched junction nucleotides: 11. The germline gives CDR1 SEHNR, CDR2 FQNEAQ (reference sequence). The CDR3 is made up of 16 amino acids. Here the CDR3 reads CASSWGLAGDAKTQYF. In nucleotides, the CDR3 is TGTGCCAGCAGCTGGGGGCTAGCGGGAGATGCGAAGACCCAGTACTTC. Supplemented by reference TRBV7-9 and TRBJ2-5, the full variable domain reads DTGVSQNPRHKITKRGQNVTFRCDPISEHNRLYWYRQTLGQGPEFLTYFQNEAQLEKSRLLSDRFSAERPKGSFSTLEIQRTEQGDSAMYLCASSWGLAGDAKTQYFGPGTRLLVL.

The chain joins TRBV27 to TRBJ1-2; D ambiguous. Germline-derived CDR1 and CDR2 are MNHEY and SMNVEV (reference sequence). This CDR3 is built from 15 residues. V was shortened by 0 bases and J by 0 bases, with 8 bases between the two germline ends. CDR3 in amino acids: CASSLSRRSNYGYTF. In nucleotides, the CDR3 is TGTGCCAGCAGTTTATCGAGAAGGTCTAACTATGGCTACACCTTC.

DNA for the CDR3: TGCAGCGTCGTCGGTATATCACCCCTGAACACTGAAGCTTTCTTT. This translates into CSVVGISPLNTEAFF. The V call is TRBV29-1, the J call TRBJ1-1; no firm D call. The germline CDR1 and CDR2 sequences are SQVTM and ANQGSEA. The CDR3 runs to 15 residues. The V gene lost 6 bases and the J gene lost 0 bases, with 17 bases spanning the gap.

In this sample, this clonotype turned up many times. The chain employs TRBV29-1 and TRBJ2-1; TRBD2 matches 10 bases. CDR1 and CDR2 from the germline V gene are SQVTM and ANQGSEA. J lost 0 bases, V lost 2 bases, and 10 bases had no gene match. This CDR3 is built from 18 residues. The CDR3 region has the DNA TGCAGCGTTGAAACGTGGAGTACTAGCGGGATCTCCTACAATGAGCAGTTCTTC. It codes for CSVETWSTSGISYNEQFF.

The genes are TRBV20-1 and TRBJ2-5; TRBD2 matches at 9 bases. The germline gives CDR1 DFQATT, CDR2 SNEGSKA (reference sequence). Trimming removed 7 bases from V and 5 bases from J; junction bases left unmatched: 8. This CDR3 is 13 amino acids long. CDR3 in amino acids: CSGAVAGAETQYF. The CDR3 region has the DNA TGCAGTGGGGCGGTAGCGGGGGCGGAGACCCAGTACTTC.

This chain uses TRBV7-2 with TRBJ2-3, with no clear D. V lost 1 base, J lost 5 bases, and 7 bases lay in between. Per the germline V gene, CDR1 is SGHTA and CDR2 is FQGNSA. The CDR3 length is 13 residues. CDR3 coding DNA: TGTGCCAGCAGCTTAGGCGGCAGAGATACGCAGTATTTT. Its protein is CASSLGGRDTQYF.

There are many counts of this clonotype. The CDR3 DNA reads as TGCGCCAGCAGCTTGGACAGACAGGGTTATGGCTACACCTTC. It translates to CASSLDRQGYGYTF. V and J are TRBV5-1 and TRBJ1-2; TRBD1 agrees at 7 bases. Germline lookup yields CDR1 SGHRS and CDR2 YFSETQ. V trimming: 0 bases; J trimming: 5 bases; junction bases outside the gene matches: 4. The CDR3 has 14 amino acids.

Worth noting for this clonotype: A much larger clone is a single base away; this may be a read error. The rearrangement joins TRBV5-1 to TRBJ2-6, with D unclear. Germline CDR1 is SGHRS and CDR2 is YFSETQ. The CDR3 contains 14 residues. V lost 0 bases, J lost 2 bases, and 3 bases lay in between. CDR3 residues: CASSLDPGANVLTF. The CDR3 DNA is TGCGCCAGCAGCTTGGATCCTGGGGCCAACGTCCTGACTTTC.